The T cell receptor beta chain described here comes from a study of regulatory and conventional T cells in RAG deficiency. The repertoire was sequenced with immunoSEQ multiplex PCR; TCRdb's copy has only in-frame clones and lacks some. The sample lists under 35,000 clones, 75% to 90% occurring once. Germline V gene data show CDR1 as MRHNA and CDR2 as SNTAGT. The CDR3 extends over 13 amino acids. V dropped 5 bases and J dropped 10; count of bases not matched to a gene: 4. These data were also filed under a second study, of regulatory T cells. Turning to that study: The PCR used 52 TRBV and 13 TRBJ primers.

The chain recombines TRBV6-4 with TRBJ2-1; 11 positions match TRBD2. The sequencing sample was made of CD8+ T cells sorted from blood. This clonotype was obtained from a human donor in good health. CDR3 in amino acids: CASSPGTSGEQFF. CDR3 nucleotides: TGTGCCAGCAGTCCCGGGACTAGCGGCGAGCAGTTCTTC.